Presented here are 3 T cell receptor beta chains from one specimen sequenced in a study of OX40 agonist ivuxolimab in advanced cancers. Repertoires were generated with immunoSEQ multiplex PCR, while TCRdb's copy carries only in-frame clones and drops some. The sample includes 58,000 or so clones, roughly 83% of them seen just once. The specimen comprised CD4+ or CD8+ T cells sorted from blood, sampled in a trial of the OX40 agonist ivuxolimab. Receptors originate from an adult with an advanced solid tumor such as melanoma, head and neck, liver or kidney cancer.

This clone appeared a single time. The V call is TRBV7-7, the J call TRBJ2-2, with D perhaps given as TRBD1 or TRBD2 (6 bases each). Trimming cost V 4 bases and J 6 bases, with 9 bases left between them. The CDR3 length is 13 residues. From germline, CDR1 is SSHAT and CDR2 FNYEAQ (reference sequence). For the CDR3, the DNA is TGTGCCAGCAGCTCTAGGGGGGCCGGGGAGCTGTTTTTT. Translated: CASSSRGAGELFF.

The table lists this clone with a few counts. The junction departs from the called germline gene at one end, perhaps through a read error. The chain is built from TRBV5-1 and TRBJ1-1, with D possibly TRBD1 on 6 matching bases. The CDR3 sequence is 14 residues long. The V gene's germline CDR1 is SGHRS and CDR2 YFSETQ. CDR3 loop: CASSAAQGNAEAFF. DNA of the CDR3: TGCGCCAGCAGCGCCGCCCAGGGGAACGCTGAAGCTTTCTTT.

The chain uses TRBV6-5 and TRBJ1-3; weak D call: TRBD1 (5 bases). Germline V gene data show CDR1 as MNHEY and CDR2 as SVGAGI. This CDR3 comprises 15 residues. Trimming cost V 8 bases and J 0 bases, with 14 bases left between them. CDR3 in DNA: TGTGCCAGCCACCCCGCCGGACACTCTGGAAACACCATATATTTT. It specifies CASHPAGHSGNTIYF.